The 20 T cell receptor beta chains below were found in one sample sequenced in a study of CD4 and CD8 cells across lung adenocarcinoma regions. In TCRdb, the PCR reads were re-called with MiXCR into one record per CDR3 protein. The repertoire has some 4,000 distinct CDR3 sequences, around two thirds of them found once; the top ten carry approximately 18%. Sequenced: CD4+ T cells from the margin of a lung tumor. All receptors come from a male donor with lung adenocarcinoma. The CD4 and CD8 labels of this study may be unreliable.

The genes are TRBV5-1 and TRBJ2-1; D not certain. The V and J ends lost 5 bases and 6 bases respectively, with 15 bases between them. The CDR3 is 14 amino acids. Germline CDR1 reads SGHRS; CDR2 reads YFSETQ. CDR3 protein: CASRPIPWPNEQFF. In DNA, the CDR3 is TGCGCCAGCAGACCCATACCCTGGCCCAATGAGCAGTTCTTC.

Concerning this clonotype itself: Relative to the germline gene, one junction end is altered; a read error may explain this. The chain couples TRBV10-3 to TRBJ1-3; 9 positions match TRBD1. Germline loops: CDR1 ENHRY, CDR2 SYGVKD. There are 15 residues in the CDR3. The CDR3 coding sequence is TGTGCCAGCAGTGGTCGACAGGGGGCTGGAAACACCATATATTTT. Translated: CASSGRQGAGNTIYF.

This clonotype has only a few counts. The V gene is TRBV6-1, the J gene TRBJ2-1; the match to TRBD2 covers 10 bases. CDR3 length: 17 amino acids. J was trimmed by 1 base and V by 7 bases; bases with no gene match: 10. CDR1 and CDR2 (germline): MNHNS, SASEGT. This chain's CDR3 is CASKSLAGAHSYNEQFF. CDR3 coding DNA: TGTGCCAGCAAGTCGCTAGCGGGAGCCCATTCCTACAATGAGCAGTTCTTC.

The chain has TRBV10-1 and TRBJ2-1, with 15 nucleotides matching TRBD2. The J segment lost 5 bases and the V segment lost 3 bases, leaving 8 bases of the junction unmatched. Germline V gene data show CDR1 as WNHNN and CDR2 as SYGVQD (reference sequence). The CDR3 is 18 amino acids. The CDR3 bases are TGCGCCAGCAGTGATGGACTAGCGGGGGGGAGGCTTAACAATGAGCAGTTCTTC. Its protein is CASSDGLAGGRLNNEQFF.

This sequence joins TRBV6-1 and TRBJ1-3; a possible D gene is TRBD1 (5 bases). This CDR3 has 16 amino acids. The ends were cut back, 6 bases at V and 0 bases at J, with 15 bases in the middle. Germline values: CDR1 MNHNS, CDR2 SASEGT. CDR3 residues: CASRASGTNSGNTIYF. In DNA form, the CDR3 reads TGTGCCAGCAGAGCCTCAGGGACTAACTCTGGAAACACCATATATTTT.

This clonotype is termed medium-sized. This chain joins TRBV7-2 and TRBJ2-5; the D gene is possibly TRBD2 (5 bases). The J call may be faulty, since TRBJ2-7 better matches the DNA end. The CDR3 is 14 amino acids. CDR1 and CDR2 (germline): SGHTA, FQGNSA. The CDR3 is CASRISGLAYEQYF. In DNA form, the CDR3 reads TGTGCCAGCAGAATAAGTGGGCTAGCATACGAGCAGTACTTC.

This clonotype was found once. The chain's CDR3 is CASSENPASSGNTIYF. The CDR3 DNA sequence: TGTGCCAGCAGTGAAAACCCGGCGAGCTCTGGAAACACCATATATTTT. This chain joins TRBV6-1 and TRBJ1-3; no firm D call. The V and J ends lost 2 bases and 0 bases respectively, with 11 bases between them. The germline CDR1 and CDR2 sequences are MNHNS and SASEGT. This CDR3 is 16 amino acids long.

This clonotype was detected only once. The gene calls are TRBV6-1 and TRBJ1-5; D ambiguous. The CDR3 contains 14 residues. The V end was cut by 0 bases, the J end by 11 bases, with 14 bases between. The germline V gene encodes CDR1 MNHNS and CDR2 SASEGT. This CDR3 reads CASSEASRAGAQHF. For the CDR3, the DNA is TGTGCCAGCAGTGAAGCGTCAAGGGCAGGTGCCCAGCATTTT.

Turning to this clonotype: The junction departs from the called germline gene at one end, perhaps through a read error. In DNA form, the CDR3 reads TGTGCCAGCAACACCGGGACTAGCTGGGGAGAGGACAAGTCCTTC. Translated: CASNTGTSWGEDKSF. J is TRBJ1-2 and V is TRBV6-1; perhaps TRBD1 as D (5 bases). Looked up from germline, CDR1 is MNHNS and CDR2 is SASEGT. The CDR3 is made up of 15 amino acids.

The rearrangement uses TRBV6-1 and TRBJ2-4; the D gene is possibly TRBD1 (5 bases). The CDR3 totals 14 residues. The V gene lost 6 bases and the J gene lost 13 bases, with 22 bases spanning the gap. Per germline, CDR1 MNHNS and CDR2 SASEGT. CDR3 loop: CASRGLGAKNTQYF. CDR3 sequence (DNA): TGTGCCAGCAGGGGGCTGGGCGCCAAAAATACGCAGTACTTC.

This clonotype was observed a handful of times. This chain uses TRBV6-4 with TRBJ2-2; D perhaps matches TRBD2 (6 bases). V was clipped by 7 bases and J by 7 bases, with 13 bases between them. The length of the CDR3 is 13 residues. CDR1 is MRHNA and CDR2 is SNTAGT in the germline V gene. The CDR3 spells CASKASDGGELFF. The CDR3, as DNA: TGTGCCAGCAAGGCTAGCGACGGCGGGGAGCTGTTTTTT.

The V gene is TRBV6-1, the J gene TRBJ2-3, with TRBD1 matching 9 bases. Germline V gene lookup returns CDR1 MNHNS and CDR2 SASEGT. V shed 5 bases and J 9 bases; nucleotides not matched to a gene: 12. The CDR3 length is 15 residues. The CDR3 reads CASSRQGEGRETQYF. The CDR3 DNA follows: TGTGCCAGCAGTCGACAGGGGGAAGGTCGGGAGACGCAGTATTTT.

V and J are TRBV4-1 and TRBJ2-5; D perhaps matches TRBD1 (7 bases). The better agreement between TRBJ2-7 and the DNA end casts doubt on the J call. This CDR3 has 15 residues. Germline CDR1 reads MGHRA; CDR2 reads YSYEKL. The chain's CDR3 is CASSQVAGQPYEQYF. Here the CDR3 DNA reads TGCGCCAGCAGCCAAGTTGCGGGACAGCCCTACGAGCAGTACTTC.

The rearrangement links TRBV6-1 to TRBJ2-5; 10 nucleotides align to TRBD2. This CDR3 comprises 15 residues. V lost 3 bases to trimming and J lost 11 bases; unmatched junction nucleotides: 12. Germline V gene sequence: CDR1 MNHNS, CDR2 SASEGT. The CDR3 reads CASSDRSSGRKEQYF. In DNA, the CDR3 is TGTGCCAGCAGTGACCGTTCTAGCGGGAGAAAGGAGCAGTACTTC.

This clonotype was counted once. The chain joins TRBV6-1 to TRBJ2-1; maybe TRBD1 (6 bases). The CDR3 totals 15 residues. CDR1 and CDR2 from the germline V gene are MNHNS and SASEGT. V lost 4 bases to trimming and J lost 10 bases, with 20 bases between them. The CDR3 region has the DNA TGTGCCAGCAGTGGCCGGGGCCAGGGGCATCACGAGCAGTTCTTC. It codes for CASSGRGQGHHEQFF.

The chain couples TRBV7-8 to TRBJ2-3, with TRBD1 as a possible D gene (6 bases). This CDR3 has 11 amino acids. V dropped 7 bases and J dropped 5 bases, with 7 bases sitting between them. Looked up from germline, CDR1 is SGHVS and CDR2 is FQNEAQ. Written as DNA, the CDR3 is TGTGCCAGCAAGGGGGAAGATACGCAGTATTTT. Protein: CASKGEDTQYF.

The rearrangement uses TRBV7-2 and TRBJ1-5, with D hard to call. CDR1 is SGHTA, CDR2 FQGNSA, per germline. Trimming pared 0 bases from V and 0 bases from J, leaving 6 bases between. This CDR3 region has 15 residues. The CDR3, as DNA: TGTGCCAGCAGCTTAGCGGCTTATAGCAATCAGCCCCAGCATTTT. Encoded protein: CASSLAAYSNQPQHF. The variable domain in full, completed from reference TRBV7-2 and TRBJ1-5, reads GAGVSQSPSNKVTEKGKDVELRCDPISGHTALYWYRQSLGQGLEFLIYFQGNSAPDKSGLPSDRFSAERTGGSVSTLTIQRTQQEDSAVYLCASSLAAYSNQPQHFGDGTRLSIL.

This clonotype has just a few counts. The chain is built from TRBV7-9 and TRBJ2-7; the D gene is possibly TRBD1 (7 bases). The CDR3 loop spans 16 amino acids. The germline V and J ends were trimmed by 0 bases and 3 bases, with 15 bases remaining between them. In germline, CDR1 is SEHNR, CDR2 FQNEAQ (reference sequence). CDR3 coding DNA: TGTGCCAGCAGCTTAGCGCAGGGGGGAGCCCGCTACGAGCAGTACTTC. Residues: CASSLAQGGARYEQYF.

The rearrangement uses TRBV11-3 and TRBJ2-1; 11 bases are a match to TRBD2. The CDR3 is made up of 17 amino acids. Per the germline V gene, CDR1 is SGHNT and CDR2 is YENEEA. The trim removed 5 bases at V and 7 bases at J, leaving 13 bases unmatched. The CDR3 loop reads CASSPRPPGLAVNEQFF. The CDR3 DNA reads as TGTGCCAGCAGCCCTCGGCCCCCGGGACTAGCGGTGAATGAGCAGTTCTTC.

V usage is TRBV7-2 and J usage is TRBJ2-1, with TRBD2 as a possible D gene (6 bases). The CDR3 length is 15 residues. V was clipped by 2 bases and J by 7 bases, with 15 bases between them. In germline, CDR1 is SGHTA, CDR2 FQGNSA. The CDR3 region is CASSLMPGGYNEQFF. The CDR3 nucleotides read TGTGCCAGCAGCTTAATGCCCGGAGGGTATAATGAGCAGTTCTTC.